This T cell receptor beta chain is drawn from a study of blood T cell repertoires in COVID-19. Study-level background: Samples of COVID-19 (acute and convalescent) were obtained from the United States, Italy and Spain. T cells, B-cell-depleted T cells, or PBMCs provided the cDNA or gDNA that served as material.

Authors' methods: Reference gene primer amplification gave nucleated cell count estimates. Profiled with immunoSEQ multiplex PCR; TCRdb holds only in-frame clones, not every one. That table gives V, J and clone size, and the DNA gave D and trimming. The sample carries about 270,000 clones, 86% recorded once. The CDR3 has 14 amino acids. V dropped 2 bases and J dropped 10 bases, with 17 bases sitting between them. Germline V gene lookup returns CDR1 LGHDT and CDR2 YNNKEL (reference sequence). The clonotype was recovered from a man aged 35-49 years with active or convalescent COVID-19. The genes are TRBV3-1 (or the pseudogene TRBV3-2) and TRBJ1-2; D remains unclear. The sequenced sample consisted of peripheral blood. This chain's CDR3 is CASSQHLGGSNYTF. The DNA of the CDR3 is TGTGCCAGCAGCCAACACTTGGGAGGGTCAAACTACACCTTC.